This is a list of T cell receptor beta chains from one sample in a study of cytomegalovirus exposure and HLA in healthy donors. Profiled with immunoSEQ multiplex PCR; TCRdb holds only in-frame clones, not every one. The table lists about 190,000 clones, over 65% of them singletons, with roughly 2.8% in the top ten. Sample: PBMCs. The source is a woman in her 50s in good health and CMV-seropositive. The CDR3 runs from the conserved cysteine through the conserved F or W.

j_call: TRBJ2-7; v_call: TRBV6-1; cdr3_aa: CASREQGSEQYF
j_call: TRBJ1-1; v_call: TRBV18; cdr3_aa: CASSPGGERNTEAFF
j_call: TRBJ1-1; v_call: TRBV29-1; cdr3_aa: CSVEKPGQGTEAFF
j_call: TRBJ2-7; v_call: TRBV2; cdr3_aa: CASRPSGGSSYEQYF
j_call: TRBJ1-5; v_call: TRBV14; cdr3_aa: CASSQGDQGWEQSAPAF
j_call: TRBJ2-1; v_call: TRBV7-2; cdr3_aa: CASSAYAGATYNEQFF
j_call: TRBJ2-7; v_call: TRBV4-1; cdr3_aa: CASSQTRQGPYEQYF
j_call: TRBJ2-7; v_call: TRBV7-9; cdr3_aa: CSSSHHRDRNSYEQYF
j_call: TRBJ1-1; v_call: TRBV6-5; cdr3_aa: CASSYSGQGGTEAFF
j_call: TRBJ1-3; v_call: TRBV5-4; cdr3_aa: CASSLQGTSGNTIYF
j_call: TRBJ2-2; v_call: TRBV7-3; cdr3_aa: CASSPRVAGAAGELFF
j_call: TRBJ1-1; v_call: TRBV5-4; cdr3_aa: CASSLVRGPEAFF
j_call: TRBJ2-7; v_call: TRBV4-3; cdr3_aa: CASSQASPCEQYF
j_call: TRBJ2-7; v_call: TRBV9; cdr3_aa: CASSPGQATSYEQYF
j_call: TRBJ2-1; v_call: TRBV10-1; cdr3_aa: CASSQRTSGGNNEQFF
j_call: TRBJ1-4; v_call: TRBV18; cdr3_aa: CASSPPTPGDEKLFF
j_call: TRBJ1-2; v_call: TRBV28; cdr3_aa: CASSFAADYGYTF
j_call: TRBJ2-7; v_call: TRBV7-9; cdr3_aa: CASSLEVAEGEQYF
j_call: TRBJ1-4; v_call: TRBV11-2; cdr3_aa: CASSFRGEKLFF
j_call: TRBJ2-2; v_call: TRBV5-1; cdr3_aa: CASSLGLDHAGELFF
j_call: TRBJ2-3; v_call: TRBV6-6; cdr3_aa: CASSYLAGATDTQYF
j_call: TRBJ2-7; v_call: TRBV6-6; cdr3_aa: CASSPWDRSYEQYF
j_call: TRBJ1-5; v_call: TRBV6-1; cdr3_aa: CASSESGGRAQPQHF
j_call: TRBJ2-6; v_call: TRBV7-8; cdr3_aa: CASSFRTAGANVLTF
j_call: TRBJ1-3; v_call: TRBV14; cdr3_aa: CASSQDETGGNTIYF
j_call: TRBJ1-3; v_call: TRBV19; cdr3_aa: CASSPRGADSGNTIYF
j_call: TRBJ1-1; v_call: TRBV6-6; cdr3_aa: CASSYEAYTEAFF
j_call: TRBJ2-5; v_call: TRBV5-4; cdr3_aa: CASSPGTNQETQYF
j_call: TRBJ1-4; v_call: TRBV5-4; cdr3_aa: CASSLDKAKLFF
j_call: TRBJ1-4; v_call: TRBV19; cdr3_aa: CASSSDRVGEKLFF
j_call: TRBJ1-5; v_call: TRBV29-1; cdr3_aa: CSVGGGGNQPQHF
j_call: TRBJ1-1; v_call: TRBV15; cdr3_aa: CATSREVMDTEAFF
j_call: TRBJ2-5; v_call: TRBV5-1; cdr3_aa: CASSLLAGGNQETQYF
j_call: TRBJ2-2; v_call: TRBV28; cdr3_aa: CASSLSGTGHTGELFF
j_call: TRBJ1-5; v_call: TRBV19; cdr3_aa: CASSISGSNQPQHF
j_call: TRBJ1-1; v_call: TRBV27; cdr3_aa: CASRQDRLYNVDAFF
j_call: TRBJ2-1; v_call: TRBV11-3; cdr3_aa: CASSLAGGDNEQFF
j_call: TRBJ1-1; v_call: TRBV2; cdr3_aa: CASSEGGVTEAFF
j_call: TRBJ1-4; v_call: TRBV6-6; cdr3_aa: CASSSRQHEKLFF
j_call: TRBJ1-6; v_call: TRBV5-4; cdr3_aa: CASSLSGTGRSPLHF
j_call: TRBJ1-5; v_call: TRBV10-3; cdr3_aa: CAISETSNQPQHF
j_call: TRBJ2-4; v_call: TRBV2; cdr3_aa: CASSATAIAKNIQYF
j_call: TRBJ1-1; v_call: TRBV30; cdr3_aa: CAWNRQYRFTEAFF
j_call: TRBJ1-1; v_call: TRBV2; cdr3_aa: CASSEETVLNTEAFF
j_call: TRBJ2-7; v_call: TRBV7-9; cdr3_aa: CASSLTRAGDYEQYF
j_call: TRBJ2-7; v_call: TRBV5-6; cdr3_aa: CASSSTRQGYSSYEQYF
j_call: TRBJ1-6; v_call: TRBV5-1; cdr3_aa: CASSTPGSPLHF
j_call: TRBJ1-5; v_call: TRBV5-5; cdr3_aa: CASSRDRGDQPQHF
j_call: TRBJ1-2; v_call: TRBV7-3; cdr3_aa: CASSLSPNYGYTF
j_call: TRBJ1-5; v_call: TRBV6-6; cdr3_aa: CASSPGGAGINQPQHF
j_call: TRBJ2-1; v_call: TRBV29-1; cdr3_aa: CSVGRQDYEQFF
j_call: TRBJ2-1; v_call: TRBV9; cdr3_aa: CASSVVARGATYNEQFF
j_call: TRBJ1-5; v_call: TRBV5-1; cdr3_aa: CASSLGQEDQPQHF
j_call: TRBJ2-7; v_call: TRBV19; cdr3_aa: CASSMGDRPYEQYF
j_call: TRBJ1-2; v_call: TRBV7-9; cdr3_aa: CASSHYTF
j_call: TRBJ2-1; v_call: TRBV11-3; cdr3_aa: CASSQSGGSPYNEQFF
j_call: TRBJ2-2; v_call: TRBV6-6; cdr3_aa: CASSYSMRPQGGELFF
j_call: TRBJ1-1; v_call: TRBV2; cdr3_aa: CAGAENTEAFF
j_call: TRBJ1-1; v_call: TRBV5-4; cdr3_aa: CASRSAENTEAFF